In its sample, the clone carrying this T cell receptor beta chain was seen a few times. This record comes from a study of blood T cell repertoires in COVID-19. CDR1 is SGHTA and CDR2 is FQGNSA in the germline V gene. V shed 4 bases and J 4 bases; nucleotides not matched to a gene: 11. CDR3 length: 17 amino acids. TCRdb's table, derived via immunoSEQ multiplex PCR, lists solely in-frame clones and lacks some. In the table there are tens of thousands of clones, about nine tenths of which are singletons. The TCR originated in a human donor in a cohort sampled during active COVID-19. Material for sequencing was peripheral blood. The chain links TRBV7-2 to TRBJ1-4, with 8 bases aligning to TRBD1. The CDR3 loop reads CASSSERGQAFNEKLFF. In nucleotides, the CDR3 is TGTGCCAGCAGCTCAGAGAGGGGACAGGCGTTTAATGAAAAACTGTTTTTT.